This TCR beta chain was captured by sequencing in a study of T-cell reconstitution after alpha-beta-depleted transplantation in children. General observations from the study: Some patients' high day-60 TCRbeta diversity was traced to surviving recipient T cells and thymic progenitors. Newly made T cells mostly supplied T-cell counts and diversity one year after transplant. Reportedly, only several hundred clones from non-depleted graft cells drove alpha-beta T-cell counts at about two months.

Unique molecular identifiers were built into the TCRbeta library. TCRdb used MiXCR to reprocess the PCR reads, holding one entry per CDR3 protein. The profile shows 550,000 to 600,000 distinct CDR3 sequences, about 21% of them singletons. The CDR3 runs 15 residues. The germline gives CDR1 DFQATT, CDR2 SNEGSKA (reference sequence). The V end was cut by 0 bases, the J end by 0 bases, with 11 bases between. For this clonotype: Its specificity is unknown.

Sequenced here: PBMCs, mostly from graft donor cells, sampled 360 days after TCRalphabeta/CD19-depleted stem cell transplant. This TCR was recovered from a boy under two years old who had a stem cell transplant for acute myeloid leukemia, so the T cells may come from the graft donor. This sequence joins TRBV20-1 and TRBJ1-1; no clear D. The CDR3 sequence: CSAREDRLLNTEAFF. As DNA, the CDR3 is TGCAGTGCTAGAGAGGACCGGCTATTGAACACTGAAGCTTTCTTT.